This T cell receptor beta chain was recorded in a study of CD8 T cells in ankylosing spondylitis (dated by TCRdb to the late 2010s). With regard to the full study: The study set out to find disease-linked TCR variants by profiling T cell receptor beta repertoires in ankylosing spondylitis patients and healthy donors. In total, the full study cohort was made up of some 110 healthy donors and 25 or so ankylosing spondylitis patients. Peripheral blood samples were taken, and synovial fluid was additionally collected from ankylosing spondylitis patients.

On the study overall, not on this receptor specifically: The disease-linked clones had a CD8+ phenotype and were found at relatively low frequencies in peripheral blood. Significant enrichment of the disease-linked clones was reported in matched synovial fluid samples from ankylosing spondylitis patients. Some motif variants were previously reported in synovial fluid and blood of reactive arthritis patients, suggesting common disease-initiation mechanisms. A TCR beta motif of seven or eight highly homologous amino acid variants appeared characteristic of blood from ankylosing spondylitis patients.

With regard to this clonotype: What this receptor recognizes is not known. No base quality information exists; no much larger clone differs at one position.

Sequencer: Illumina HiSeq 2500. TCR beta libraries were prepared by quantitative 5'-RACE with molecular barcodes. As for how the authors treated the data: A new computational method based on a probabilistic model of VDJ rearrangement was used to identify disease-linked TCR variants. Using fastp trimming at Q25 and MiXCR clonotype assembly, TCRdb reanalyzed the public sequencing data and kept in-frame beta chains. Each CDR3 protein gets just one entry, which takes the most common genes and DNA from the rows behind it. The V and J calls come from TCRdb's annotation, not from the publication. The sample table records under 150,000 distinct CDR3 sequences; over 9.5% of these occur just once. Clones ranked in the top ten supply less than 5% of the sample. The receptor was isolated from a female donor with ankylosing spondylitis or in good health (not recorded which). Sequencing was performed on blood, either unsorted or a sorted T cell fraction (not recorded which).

The nucleotides are TGTGCCAGCAGCACCGGGACCTTCGAAGGCGAGCAGTTCTTC. The resulting protein is CASSTGTFEGEQFF. The chain employs TRBV7-9 and TRBJ2-1; the D segment might be TRBD1 or TRBD2, since each matches 5 bases. Deletion took 5 bases off V and 10 bases off J, with a span of 18 bases between the germline ends. CDR1 and CDR2 were assigned from the germline V gene (reference sequence) as SEHNR and FQNEAQ. The CDR3 numbers 14 residues from cysteine through phenylalanine. This entry keeps only the CDR3 DNA: 42 bases, framed from base 1.